Described below is a single T cell receptor (beta chain) sequence and its context. This clonotype was recorded a few times. Its antigen is still unknown. No much larger clone exists at a distance of one base, and base qualities are not known. Every donor in the study was a healthy Caucasian. Three pairs of female monozygotic twins, all aged roughly 18 to 29 years, made up the twin cohort. CD4+ and CD8+ T cell populations were isolated with positive isolation kits from Invitrogen. Cut back by 1 base and 2 bases, the V and J ends lie 9 bases apart. The CDR3, from cysteine to valine, totals 14 residues. Kept here is only the CDR3 DNA, which spans 42 bases and is read in frame from base 1. CDR1 SGHAT and CDR2 FQNNGV are derived from the germline V gene. The library was prepared using 5' RACE. TCRdb records Illumina HiSeq 2000 as the sequencer. A universal primer binding site was introduced by template switching, and a unique molecular identifier was present in the final cDNA, enabling accurate counting of TCR cDNA molecules. Specific primers in the conserved constant-segment region were used to synthesize first-strand cDNA for the TCR alpha and beta chains. To control for contamination, every cDNA library carried two barcodes: a SMART-Mk sample barcode plus Illumina barcodes. TruSeq adapter sequences and Illumina sample barcodes were added in two successive PCR steps. TCR alpha and beta cDNA libraries were sequenced on the Illumina HiSeq platform with custom primers. Under the source paper's analysis protocol: MiGEC processed the raw reads to extract unique molecular identifiers, while MiXCR was used to determine the CDR3 positions. Recombination models were inferred per individual with the repgenHMM and IGoR tools using an EM algorithm. Shared clonotype analysis was performed with the tcR package in R, normalizing sharing by the product of cloneset sizes. To study raw recombination free of thymic and clonal selection effects, out-of-frame nonproductive sequences were analyzed. TCRdb reworked the public reads: Q25 trimming with fastp, MiXCR clone assembly, productive beta chains retained. Duplicate CDR3 protein sequences are folded into a single record with the most common DNA and genes. Here the V and J calls rest on TCRdb's processing, not on the authors' analysis. A total of a few hundred thousand distinct CDR3 sequences appear in this sample, roughly an eighth of them only once. The ten largest account for roughly 7% of the sample.

The sample is drawn from a study of identical twins (dated by TCRdb to the mid-2010s). Describing the broader study: TCR alpha and beta repertoires from monozygotic twins, unrelated adults of various ages and cord blood were deep-sequenced to test whether fetal clonotypes persist. To rule out contamination, the twin experiments were replicated at different times with different library preparation protocols. The paper as a whole reports these results and caveats: In beta out-of-frame sequences, excess twin sharing was weaker, because having fewer shared sequences lowered the signal-to-noise ratio. Conclusions relied on cross-sectional statistical analysis, since the same donors could not be followed over many years. In monozygotic twins, recombination models systematically underestimated out-of-frame TCR alpha sharing, but the models matched the sharing seen between unrelated individuals. Invariant T cells such as MAIT and iNKT could partly confound zero-insertion analyses, though diverse VJ usage argued against this for most clonotypes. Out-of-frame TCR alpha sequences shared between twins showed an excess of low generation-probability sequences compared with coincidental sharing between unrelated individuals. Abundant cord blood beta clonotypes had fewer insertions, young adult naive repertoires showed a similar but weaker trend, and memory repertoires showed no such trend.

The same sample was also used in a study of yellow fever vaccine responses in identical twins. The second study also describes: According to the authors, in identical twins the way T cells responded to vaccination appeared partly convergent and partly personalized. The study precisely tracked vaccine-responding T cell clones in identical twins.

The sequence links TRBV11-2 to TRBJ2-7; no D segment can be confidently identified. The TCR was taken from a young woman in good health. Sequencing input: CD8+ T cells sorted from blood. The CDR3 has the sequence CASSLAGRAYEQYV. Here is the DNA: TGTGCCAGCAGCTTAGCTGGCAGAGCCTACGAGCAGTACGTC.